This TCR beta chain was sequenced in a study of T-cell reconstitution after alpha-beta-depleted transplantation in children. The CDR3 extends over 13 amino acids. V trimming: 5 bases; J trimming: 4 bases; junction bases outside the gene matches: 3. Germline V gene data show CDR1 as SQVTM and CDR2 as ANQGSEA. During its preparation, the TCRbeta library received unique molecular identifiers. TCRdb reprocessed the PCR reads via MiXCR and lists one record per CDR3 protein. The repertoire holds 120,000 or so distinct CDR3 sequences, with approximately 10% as singletons. This clonotype has a count of ten or more.

The V gene is TRBV29-1, the J gene TRBJ1-2; 11 nucleotides align to TRBD1. The sample was PBMCs from the stem cell graft donor, taken from the stem cell graft. This sequence was found in a human donor who donated a stem cell graft to a child with acute lymphoblastic leukemia. The CDR3 reads CSVSGTGGYGYTF. CDR3 nucleotides: TGCAGCGTTAGCGGGACAGGGGGCTATGGCTACACCTTC.